This record concerns one T cell receptor (beta chain) sequence. The record originates from a study of blood T cell repertoires in COVID-19. Study context: Samples came from the United States, Italy and Spain, spanning acute and convalescent COVID-19. The analysed material was cDNA or gDNA that came from T cells, B-cell-depleted T cells, or PBMCs.

V was trimmed by 6 bases and J by 6 bases, leaving 12 bases between them. The CDR3 loop spans 13 amino acids. Per germline, CDR1 MNHNY and CDR2 SVGAGI (reference sequence). Clones were sequenced by immunoSEQ multiplex PCR, and TCRdb holds only the in-frame ones, with some missing. The profile shows under 55,000 clones, under 95% of them singletons. The V call is TRBV6-6, the J call TRBJ2-1, with D possibly matching TRBD2 (6 bases). Sequencing input: peripheral blood. The TCR was taken from a human donor in a cohort sampled during active COVID-19. The CDR3 region has the DNA TGTGCCAGCAGAACAGGAGGGCCCAATGAGCAGTTCTTC. The encoded protein is CASRTGGPNEQFF.